What follows are 15 T cell receptor beta chains derived from one specimen sequenced in a study of T cells in Graves' hyperthyroidism and ophthalmopathy. RNA transcripts were the template for amplifying TCR beta CDR3 regions. With the HTBI primer set, the TCR CDR3 went through a first round of RT-PCR. TCRdb passed the multiplex PCR reads through MiXCR, listing each CDR3 protein once. The table has under 800,000 distinct CDR3 sequences, around 15% seen once. Sequencing was performed on blood. These receptor sequences come from a woman aged 18-35 years with Graves' hyperthyroidism.

This clonotype was detected ten times or more. Here the CDR3 reads CATSDSGAPYTYEQYF. CDR3 sequence (DNA): TGTGCCACCAGTGATTCGGGGGCACCCTACACTTACGAGCAGTACTTC. The chain has TRBV24-1 and TRBJ2-7; D may correspond to TRBD1 or TRBD2 (6 bases each). Germline V gives CDR1 KGHDR, CDR2 SFDVKD. The CDR3 has 16 residues. The V end lost 2 bases, the J end lost 4 bases, and 17 bases lay between the germline ends.

CDR3 nucleotide sequence: TGTGCCAGTAGTCTGCTCCGACAGGCTAATCAGCCCCAGCATTTT. Protein sequence: CASSLLRQANQPQHF. This chain links TRBV19 with TRBJ1-5, with D perhaps matching TRBD1 (6 bases). V lost 5 bases to trimming and J lost 4 bases, with 15 bases between them. The germline V gene encodes CDR1 LNHDA and CDR2 SQIVND (reference sequence). There are 15 residues in the CDR3.

In its sample, this clonotype was seen a few times. This chain links TRBV19 with TRBJ1-5, with 7 bases matching TRBD1. The CDR3 is 14 residues long. CDR1 and CDR2 from the germline V gene are LNHDA and SQIVND (reference sequence). Trimming cost V 9 bases and J 0 bases; bases outside gene matches: 5. The CDR3: CASRQGYSNQPQHF. The CDR3 DNA reads as TGTGCCAGCAGACAGGGCTATAGCAATCAGCCCCAGCATTTT. Supplemented by reference TRBV19 and TRBJ1-5, the full variable domain reads DGGITQSPKYLFRKEGQNVTLSCEQNLNHDAMYWYRQDPGQGLRLIYYSQIVNDFQKGDIAEGYSVSREKKESFPLTVTSAQKNPTAFYLCASRQGYSNQPQHFGDGTRLSIL.

This clonotype was seen at least ten times. This chain joins TRBV27 and TRBJ1-1, with no clear D. The germline gives CDR1 MNHEY, CDR2 SMNVEV (reference sequence). The length of the CDR3 is 14 residues. Deletions cut 0 bases from V and 6 bases from J, with 11 bases between. CDR3 residues: CASSLSDRFAEAFF. In DNA, the CDR3 is TGTGCCAGCAGTTTATCGGATCGGTTTGCTGAAGCTTTCTTT.

Ten or more counts support this clonotype. This chain joins TRBV6-1 and TRBJ2-2, with 14 bases aligning to TRBD2. Germline V CDR1 and CDR2: MNHNS, SASEGT. J lost 1 base, V lost 5 bases, and 6 bases had no gene match. The CDR3 spans 18 residues. In DNA form, the CDR3 reads TGTGCCAGCAGTAACGGACTAGCGGGAGGTCTGAACACCGGGGAGCTGTTTTTT. Its protein is CASSNGLAGGLNTGELFF.

This clonotype occurred many times. The chain joins TRBV24-1 to TRBJ2-1; D not certain. The length of the CDR3 is 13 residues. Trimming cost V 1 base and J 8 bases, with 8 bases left between them. CDR1 and CDR2 from the germline V gene are KGHDR and SFDVKD. Here the CDR3 reads CATSDFGLHEQFF. In nucleotides, the CDR3 is TGTGCCACCAGTGATTTTGGTCTCCATGAGCAGTTCTTC.

This clonotype was detected ten times or more. This chain links TRBV11-2 with TRBJ2-2; TRBD1 matches at 10 bases. Losses at the gene ends were 5 bases for V and 1 base for J; bases not matched to a gene: 7. CDR3 size: 17 residues. The germline CDR1 and CDR2 sequences are SGHAT and FQNNGV. CDR3 in DNA: TGTGCCAGCAGCCTCCGTCGGACAGGGGGGAACACCGGGGAGCTGTTTTTT. This encodes CASSLRRTGGNTGELFF.

V gene TRBV24-1 combines with J gene TRBJ1-2, with D unresolved. In germline, CDR1 is KGHDR, CDR2 SFDVKD. V was cut by 3 bases and J by 3 bases, with 13 bases left in between. The CDR3 totals 15 residues. CDR3 in amino acids: CATSDPDGDHYGYTF. DNA of the CDR3: TGTGCCACCAGTGATCCTGATGGGGATCACTATGGCTACACCTTC.

This clonotype was seen at least ten times. The CDR3 is CATSDLGSKDYEQYF. The CDR3 DNA reads as TGTGCCACCAGTGATTTAGGGAGTAAGGACTACGAGCAGTACTTC. The V gene is TRBV24-1, the J gene TRBJ2-7, with a possible D match to TRBD2 (5 bases). V gave up 1 base and J gave up 3 bases, with 12 bases separating them. CDR3 length: 15 amino acids. CDR1 and CDR2 (germline): KGHDR, SFDVKD.

This clonotype was observed a few times. The V gene is TRBV18, the J gene TRBJ1-4; D is perhaps TRBD1 (5 bases). Looked up from germline, CDR1 is KGHSH and CDR2 is LQKENI. CDR3 size: 18 residues. V gave up 1 base and J gave up 8 bases, with 23 bases separating them. The CDR3 DNA follows: TGTGCCAGCTCACCACAGACTAACACAGGACCGCTAGCGGAAAAACTGTTTTTT. This gives the protein CASSPQTNTGPLAEKLFF.

This clonotype was seen a handful of times. The V and J genes are TRBV5-1 and TRBJ2-7; D not resolved. The CDR3 is 12 residues long. V shed 5 bases and J shed 6 bases, with 12 bases lying between them. The germline V gene has CDR1 SGHRS and CDR2 YFSETQ. The CDR3 region has the DNA TGCGCCAGCAGTCGAGTAGCATCCGAGCAGTACTTC. Translation: CASSRVASEQYF.

This clonotype was recorded a few times. The chain links TRBV7-6 to TRBJ1-5, with a tentative D call TRBD1 (6 bases). The CDR3 is 15 amino acids. Trimming removed 4 bases from V and 3 bases from J, with 13 bases in between. Germline V gene data show CDR1 as SGHVS and CDR2 as FNYEAQ. The chain's CDR3 is CASSSRPGANQPQHF. DNA for the CDR3: TGTGCCAGCAGCTCCCGTCCGGGGGCCAATCAGCCCCAGCATTTT.

This clonotype has a handful of counts. The V gene is TRBV7-8, the J gene TRBJ1-4, with 8 bases lining up with TRBD1. Per the germline V gene, CDR1 is SGHVS and CDR2 is FQNEAQ. V shed 4 bases, J shed 6 bases, and the junction held 7 bases outside the gene matches. CDR3 size: 15 residues. The CDR3 bases are TGTGCCAGCAGCTCAACTCCGGGACAGGATGAAAAACTGTTTTTT. It encodes CASSSTPGQDEKLFF. Full variable domain (outside the CDR3, taken from reference TRBV7-8 and TRBJ1-4): GAGVSQSPRYKVAKRGQDVALRCDPISGHVSLFWYQQALGQGPEFLTYFQNEAQLDKSGLPSDRFFAERPEGSVSTLKIQRTQQEDSAVYLCASSSTPGQDEKLFFGSGTQLSVL.

The chain is built from TRBV24-1 and TRBJ1-1, with D possibly matching TRBD1 (5 bases). Germline V lookup: CDR1 KGHDR, CDR2 SFDVKD. With 4 bases removed from V and 3 bases from J, the gap between germline ends came to 14 bases. This CDR3 region has 15 residues. The CDR3 DNA reads TGTGCCACCAGTGACCCAGGGCGGGGGTACACTGAAGCTTTCTTT. Translated: CATSDPGRGYTEAFF.

This clonotype was seen many times. The rearrangement uses TRBV5-1 and TRBJ1-1, with unresolved D. This CDR3 is built from 12 residues. Germline V gene data show CDR1 as SGHRS and CDR2 as YFSETQ. V lost 3 bases and J lost 5, with 8 bases in between. The DNA of the CDR3 is TGCGCCAGCAGCTCGTCCGGGACTGAAGCTTTCTTT. This encodes CASSSSGTEAFF.